This T cell receptor beta chain was observed in a study of graft-versus-host responses after intestinal transplantation. Study at large: Transplant recipients had multivisceral, liver-intestinal, or isolated intestinal grafts.

Notes on this clone: Its cognate antigen is unknown.

TCRdb's table, derived via immunoSEQ multiplex PCR, lists solely in-frame clones and lacks some. The data contain tens of thousands of clones, roughly 90% of them singletons. The starting material was unstimulated CD8+ T cells sorted from spleen or lymph node cells, obtained before intestinal transplant. The TCR originated in a human donor who received an intestinal transplant.

The chain's CDR3 is CASSPTGTGAYGYTF. CDR3 DNA sequence: TGTGCCAGCAGCCCCACCGGGACTGGAGCCTATGGCTACACCTTC. The chain has TRBV6-1 and TRBJ1-2; D perhaps matches TRBD1 (5 bases). From germline, CDR1 is MNHNS and CDR2 SASEGT. This CDR3 has 15 residues. Deletions cut 6 bases from V and 4 bases from J, with 18 bases between.